The 29 T cell receptor beta chains given below trace back to one sample, sequenced in a study of blood T cells in healthy people across ages. Next came a second PCR, run for about 7 to 12 cycles, which used a sample-barcoded 5' primer along with a J-beta primer mix. Using its own MiXCR run on the 5' RACE reads, TCRdb lists one record per CDR3 protein. The sample shows 1.5 million to 2 million distinct CDR3 sequences, 28% of them seen only once. The specimen was blood. The receptors stem from a woman in her twenties or thirties in good health.

This clonotype was seen ten or more times. The gene calls are TRBV4-1 and TRBJ2-7; D remains unclear. The CDR3 extends over 16 amino acids. V shed 0 bases and J shed 1 base, with 13 bases lying between them. Germline CDR1 and CDR2: MGHRA and YSYEKL. CDR3 in amino acids: CASSQDFGSTSYEQYF. In DNA form, the CDR3 reads TGCGCCAGCAGCCAAGATTTTGGTTCAACTTCCTACGAGCAGTACTTC.

The table lists this clonotype with a few counts. The rearrangement links TRBV29-1 to TRBJ2-7, with a weak D call TRBD2 (6 bases). Germline V CDR1 and CDR2: SQVTM, ANQGSEA. Trimming pared 5 bases from V and 12 bases from J, leaving 20 bases between. This CDR3 has 12 residues. The CDR3 loop reads CSVTRDSLGMYF. The CDR3, as DNA: TGCAGCGTTACCCGGGACTCCCTTGGTATGTACTTC.

This clonotype was seen a handful of times. Mismatch with germline at one junction end may stem from a read error. The chain joins TRBV12-3 or TRBV12-4 to TRBJ2-1; D is ambiguous. The CDR3 totals 11 residues. This chain's CDR3 is CTSSFLRTLFF. In DNA, the CDR3 is TGTACCAGCAGTTTTCTTCGGACGCTGTTCTTC.

The chain uses TRBV2 and TRBJ2-5; no firm D call. Germline CDR1 is SNHLY and CDR2 is FYNNEI. The CDR3 length is 12 residues. V was cut by 4 bases and J by 8 bases, with 11 bases left in between. The CDR3 DNA reads TGTGCCAGCAGTGTAACTCAAGGAACCCAGTACTTC. Translating gives CASSVTQGTQYF.

This chain uses TRBV12-3 or TRBV12-4 with TRBJ2-3; 7 bases line up with TRBD1. Trimming cost V 6 bases and J 4 bases; bases outside gene matches: 13. The CDR3 has 16 amino acids. The chain's CDR3 is CASSSPSGQNPDTQYF. DNA for the CDR3: TGTGCCAGCAGCTCTCCTTCGGGACAGAACCCAGATACGCAGTATTTT.

The chain carries TRBV18 and TRBJ1-6; no definite D call. Trimming removed 6 bases at V and 7 bases at J, with 13 bases between. Germline CDR1 and CDR2: KGHSH and LQKENI. This CDR3 comprises 14 residues. The chain's CDR3 is CASSAGNGNSPLHF. As DNA, the CDR3 is TGTGCCAGCTCGGCCGGGAACGGCAATTCACCCCTCCACTTT.

This clonotype was found a few times. The V gene is TRBV27, the J gene TRBJ2-3, with D perhaps matching TRBD2 (6 bases). CDR1 and CDR2 (germline): MNHEY, SMNVEV (reference sequence). The ends were cut back, 2 bases at V and 5 bases at J, with 17 bases in the middle. This CDR3 is 16 amino acids long. The CDR3 spells CASSLRGTVNLDTQYF. CDR3 DNA: TGTGCCAGCAGTTTACGGGGGACGGTCAATTTAGATACGCAGTATTTT.

The V gene is TRBV7-2, the J gene TRBJ1-5, with D uncertain. The CDR3 contains 15 residues. The germline gives CDR1 SGHTA, CDR2 FQGNSA. V lost 5 bases, J lost 3 bases, and 14 bases lay in between. CDR3 DNA: TGTGCCAGCAGCAATTCAGTAGGCGCCAATCAGCCCCAGCATTTT. Residues: CASSNSVGANQPQHF.

At least ten counts were recorded for this clonotype. This chain uses TRBV20-1 with TRBJ2-3; D not certain. CDR3 size: 14 residues. Germline CDR1 is DFQATT and CDR2 is SNEGSKA (reference sequence). Trimming took off 0 bases at V and 2 bases at J, with 9 bases between the two ends. The CDR3 nucleotides read TGCAGTGCTAGAGATGGCAGGCCCACAGATACGCAGTATTTT. Protein sequence: CSARDGRPTDTQYF.

This clonotype has more than one count but fewer than ten. The chain uses TRBV20-1 and TRBJ1-6; 7 nucleotides match TRBD1. The germline gives CDR1 DFQATT, CDR2 SNEGSKA (reference sequence). This CDR3 region has 16 residues. V was clipped by 6 bases and J by 4 bases; unmatched bases: 12. As DNA, the CDR3 is TGCAGTGCGACCCGGGACAGCAGGGTTTATAATTCACCCCTCCACTTT. This sequence encodes CSATRDSRVYNSPLHF.

The chain's CDR3 is CSARDGWGQGGGYTF. Here the CDR3 DNA reads TGCAGTGCTAGAGACGGTTGGGGACAGGGCGGTGGCTACACCTTC. V gene TRBV20-1 combines with J gene TRBJ1-2, with 9 bases matching TRBD1. After removal of 0 bases from V and 7 bases from J, the junction contained 9 bases not matched to a gene. CDR3 length equals 15 residues. CDR1 is DFQATT, CDR2 SNEGSKA, per germline (reference sequence).

This clonotype occurred a few times. The chain recombines TRBV7-2 with TRBJ2-1, with TRBD2 identical over 10 bases. Germline V lookup: CDR1 SGHTA, CDR2 FQGNSA. The V gene end was trimmed by 1 base and the J gene end by 7 bases; junction bases not matched to a gene: 7. CDR3 length: 16 residues. Here the CDR3 reads CASSLEGSGRRNEQFF. The CDR3 bases are TGTGCCAGCAGCTTAGAGGGTAGCGGGAGGAGGAATGAGCAGTTCTTC.

This clonotype was counted between two and nine times. The gene calls are TRBV6-6 and TRBJ1-5; 9 nucleotides align to TRBD1. Losses at the gene ends were 6 bases for V and 2 bases for J; bases not matched to a gene: 5. The CDR3 covers 15 residues. Germline lookup yields CDR1 MNHNY and CDR2 SVGAGI (reference sequence). The CDR3 loop is CASRLQGAGNQPQHF. The DNA for the CDR3 is TGTGCCAGCAGATTACAGGGGGCCGGCAATCAGCCCCAGCATTTT.

The chain links TRBV25-1 to TRBJ2-5; D gene ambiguous. V was clipped by 5 bases and J by 2 bases, with 12 bases between them. This CDR3 has 14 amino acids. Germline values: CDR1 MGHDK, CDR2 SYGVNS. Written as DNA, the CDR3 is TGTGCCAGCAGTTCCCACCAACAACAAGAGACCCAGTACTTC. This gives the protein CASSSHQQQETQYF.

The chain employs TRBV6-1 and TRBJ2-7; D is unresolved. The CDR3 sequence is 13 residues long. Trimming took 5 bases from V and 7 from J, leaving 15 bases between them. CDR1 is MNHNS, CDR2 SASEGT, per germline. The CDR3: CASSPGSLWEQYF. In DNA form, the CDR3 reads TGTGCCAGCAGTCCGGGCAGCCTTTGGGAGCAGTACTTC.

This chain joins TRBV7-9 and TRBJ1-5; D unclear. CDR1 is SEHNR and CDR2 is FQNEAQ in the germline V gene (reference sequence). Trimming cost V 2 bases and J 8 bases, with 16 bases left between them. The CDR3 consists of 15 residues. The CDR3 sequence is CASSLSQWVSEPQHF. The CDR3 bases are TGTGCCAGCAGCTTATCCCAGTGGGTCTCAGAGCCCCAGCATTTT.

This clonotype was detected only once. V and J are TRBV11-2 and TRBJ1-5; no definite D call. The CDR3 consists of 14 residues. The germline V and J ends were trimmed by 5 bases and 0 bases, with 8 bases remaining between them. From germline, CDR1 is SGHAT and CDR2 FQNNGV. The CDR3 protein is CASSPTVSNQPQHF. CDR3 DNA: TGTGCCAGCAGCCCGACGGTTAGCAATCAGCCCCAGCATTTT.

V usage is TRBV10-1 and J usage is TRBJ2-2; D ambiguous. The germline V gene encodes CDR1 WNHNN and CDR2 SYGVQD (reference sequence). CDR3 size: 15 residues. V was pared by 3 bases and J by 4 bases, with 12 bases between. As DNA, the CDR3 is TGCGCCAGCAGTGAAAGGGTGGTGGGCACCGGGGAGCTGTTTTTT. Translating gives CASSERVVGTGELFF.

The chain has TRBV12-5 and TRBJ2-1; D gene unclear. Trimming removed 2 bases at V and 4 bases at J, with 12 bases between. Looked up from germline, CDR1 is LGHNT and CDR2 is FRNRAP. This CDR3 has 15 residues. The CDR3 loop is CASGLPNLQYNEQFF. CDR3 sequence (DNA): TGTGCTAGTGGTTTGCCGAACCTCCAATACAATGAGCAGTTCTTC.

In DNA, the CDR3 is TGTGCCAGCACACCCCGGGACAGGTTGATAACTAATGAAAAACTGTTTTTT. Translated: CASTPRDRLITNEKLFF. The chain recombines TRBV28 with TRBJ1-4; 8 bases fit TRBD1. This CDR3 comprises 17 residues. V lost 7 bases, J lost 1 base, and 11 bases stayed unmatched. Looked up from germline, CDR1 is MDHEN and CDR2 is SYDVKM.

This chain links TRBV9 with TRBJ2-5; 7 positions match TRBD1. The CDR3 is made up of 15 amino acids. The junction had 9 bases not matched to a gene; V was cut back by 2 bases and J by 5 bases. The V gene's germline CDR1 is SGDLS and CDR2 YYNGEE. CDR3 coding DNA: TGTGCCAGCAGCGTCAATCCGTCGACAGGGGAGACCCAGTACTTC. Its protein product is CASSVNPSTGETQYF.

This chain connects TRBV7-2 to TRBJ2-1; TRBD2 matches at 9 bases. CDR3 length equals 13 residues. CDR1 is SGHTA, CDR2 FQGNSA, per germline. Unmatched junction bases numbered 4, after V lost 5 bases and J lost 8 bases. Written as DNA, the CDR3 is TGTGCCAGCAGCGCGGCTAGCGGGGATGAGCAGTTCTTC. This translates into CASSAASGDEQFF.

The chain recombines TRBV7-2 with TRBJ2-1; TRBD2 matches 13 bases. CDR1 and CDR2 (germline): SGHTA, FQGNSA. The length of the CDR3 is 15 residues. Germline trimming cut 5 bases from V and 7 bases from J; bases unmatched to any gene: 5. The DNA for the CDR3 is TGTGCCAGCAGCCGGACTAGCGGGAGTATGAATGAGCAGTTCTTC. It is translated as CASSRTSGSMNEQFF.

This clonotype has ten or more counts. The chain uses TRBV6-6 and TRBJ1-4; D unresolved. V was trimmed by 6 bases and J by 6 bases, leaving 11 bases between them. Per the germline V gene, CDR1 is MNHNY and CDR2 is SVGAGI (reference sequence). The CDR3 contains 13 residues. CDR3 amino acids: CASSYAGDEKLFF. The CDR3 nucleotides are TGTGCCAGCAGCTATGCCGGGGATGAAAAACTGTTTTTT.

As to this clonotype: One end of the junction does not line up with germline, which may come from a read error. The gene calls are TRBV7-3 and TRBJ2-7; TRBD1 agrees at 11 bases. The closer fit of TRBJ2-5 to the DNA end suggests the J call may be wrong. Germline V gene data show CDR1 as SGHTA and CDR2 as FQGTGA. The CDR3 is made up of 15 amino acids. The CDR3 here is CACSPGTGGGETQYF. The CDR3 DNA sequence: TGTGCCTGCAGCCCCGGGACAGGGGGAGGAGAGACCCAGTACTTC.

Of note for this clonotype: The final CDR3 position lacks the conserved phenylalanine or tryptophan, pointing to a likely read error. CDR3 DNA: TGCAGTGCAGCCGACAGGACGGCCAACGTCCTGACTTGC. Its protein product is CSAADRTANVLTC. The chain is built from TRBV20-1 and TRBJ2-6, with D possibly matching TRBD1 (6 bases). Trimming left V 6 bases short and J 6 bases short, with 12 bases between. Per germline, CDR1 DFQATT and CDR2 SNEGSKA (reference sequence). This CDR3 spans 13 amino acids.

The rearrangement links TRBV7-9 to TRBJ2-1, with D hard to call. V was trimmed by 5 bases and J by 4 bases, leaving 15 bases between them. The CDR3 totals 15 residues. CDR1 is SEHNR, CDR2 FQNEAQ, per germline (reference sequence). The CDR3 here is CASSPRTWRYNEQFF. CDR3 in DNA: TGTGCCAGCAGCCCTCGGACCTGGAGATACAATGAGCAGTTCTTC.

The chain has TRBV19 and TRBJ2-2; 8 nucleotides align to TRBD2. Germline values: CDR1 LNHDA, CDR2 SQIVND (reference sequence). The CDR3 spans 15 residues. Unmatched junction bases numbered 7, after V lost 3 bases and J lost 7 bases. In DNA form, the CDR3 reads TGTGCCAGTAGTATCGAACTAGCGGTAAACGGGGAGCTGTTTTTT. This sequence encodes CASSIELAVNGELFF.

This clonotype was seen a few times. The CDR3 DNA sequence: TGTGCCAGCCGGCGGGGATCCTACTATGGCTACACCTTC. It yields the protein CASRRGSYYGYTF. The J gene is TRBJ1-2, the V gene TRBV6-5, with D unresolved. This CDR3 spans 13 amino acids. Germline V gives CDR1 MNHEY, CDR2 SVGAGI. Trimming left V 8 bases short and J 3 bases short, with 13 bases between.